These T cell receptor beta chains were read from a single sample in a study of shared clonotypes between healthy human individuals. Data came from immunoSEQ multiplex PCR; TCRdb stores just in-frame clones and leaves some out. This sample has more than 1.2 million clones, with 98% to 99% found just once. Sequencing input: naive CD4+ T cells sorted from blood. These receptors came from a young man in good health. Both conserved end residues are part of each CDR3. Each record gives: V gene, J gene, clone size, CDR3 protein. Only some rows state a clone size, as once, few, many or a class for expanded clones.

TRBV6-6,TRBJ2-1,.,CASGGEGSYNEQFF
TRBV10-3,TRBJ1-2,.,CAITGQANYGYTF
TRBV6-5,TRBJ1-1,once,CASSYSNAGTEAFF
TRBV29-1,TRBJ1-5,.,CSVGESSNQPQHF
TRBV5-1,TRBJ1-3,.,CASSLVPGRGNTIYF
TRBV5-1,TRBJ1-4,.,CASSPGQGQGEKLFF
TRBV20-1,TRBJ1-2,.,CSARRELANTF
TRBV18,TRBJ2-5,.,CASSPVGIETQYF
TRBV5-6,TRBJ1-4,.,CASSAGQINEKLFF
TRBV30,TRBJ2-5,.,CAWTPVSQETQYF
TRBV7-2,TRBJ2-7,.,CASSKSGSRSYEQYF
TRBV7-2,TRBJ2-5,.,CASSYSGSEVAQYF
TRBV5-8,TRBJ2-7,.,CASRSGTSGAYEQYF
TRBV28,TRBJ2-5,.,CASSLPVPGETQYF
TRBV6-1,TRBJ1-5,.,CASRDRNYQPQHF
TRBV7-7,TRBJ2-1,.,CASSQLHDPRGEQFF
TRBV12-5,TRBJ1-5,.,CASGLRTVDNQPQHF
TRBV10-3,TRBJ2-2,.,CAISESRPGDTGELFF
TRBV5-1,TRBJ2-3,.,CASSLPGSPTDTQYF
TRBV12-5,TRBJ2-5,.,CASGLSGRGETQYF
TRBV6-5,TRBJ2-7,.,CASSYYHSYEQYF
TRBV29-1,TRBJ2-1,.,CSGRDSRTWQFF
TRBV9,TRBJ2-3,once,CASSAPGSSTDTQYF
TRBV7-2,TRBJ2-7,.,CASHRGGRPYEQYF
TRBV4-1,TRBJ1-2,once,CASSHPPRQGSNYGYTF
TRBV25-1,TRBJ2-2,.,CASSEYSGRAGELFF
TRBV11-2,TRBJ2-1,once,CASSFSGRQYNEQFF
TRBV11-2,TRBJ2-4,.,CASSSLSRGFRGGNIQYF
TRBV6-1,TRBJ2-7,.,CASSPGTAYEQYF
TRBV23-1,TRBJ2-7,.,CASSQSAQNYEQYF
TRBV5-4,TRBJ1-1,.,CASSFYRVDTEAFF
TRBV5-1,TRBJ2-3,once,CASSTVAGGSDTQYF
TRBV5-1,TRBJ2-7,.,CASSLTVQGPGEQYF
TRBV19,TRBJ2-7,.,CASSPRLAGGVFHEQYF
TRBV28,TRBJ1-5,.,CASRRDSTNQPQHF
TRBV18,TRBJ2-7,.,CASSPLGYEQYF
TRBV18,TRBJ1-1,.,CASSRDRDSSTEAFF
TRBV9,TRBJ2-5,.,CASSVAGGRQETQYF
TRBV11-2,TRBJ1-4,.,CASSKGQGVEKLFF
TRBV6-5,TRBJ2-3,.,CASSLPGGGTQYF
TRBV7-2,TRBJ2-5,.,CASSSTGSRETQYF
TRBV29-1,TRBJ2-5,.,CSVGRGETQYF
TRBV10-1,TRBJ1-1,.,CASSENRAMNTEAFF
TRBV21-1,TRBJ2-5,.,CASSPVGEGETQYF
TRBV18,TRBJ2-1,.,CASSPLAGGPYNEQFF
TRBV7-2,TRBJ2-1,.,CASSQAGVYNEQFF
TRBV6-5,TRBJ2-7,once,CASSYSMSSAVYEQYF
TRBV11-2,TRBJ2-7,.,CASSVGLGVYEQYF
TRBV7-8,TRBJ2-7,.,CASSLDRGSSEQYF
TRBV10-3,TRBJ2-5,.,CAISAAGTGAWTQYF